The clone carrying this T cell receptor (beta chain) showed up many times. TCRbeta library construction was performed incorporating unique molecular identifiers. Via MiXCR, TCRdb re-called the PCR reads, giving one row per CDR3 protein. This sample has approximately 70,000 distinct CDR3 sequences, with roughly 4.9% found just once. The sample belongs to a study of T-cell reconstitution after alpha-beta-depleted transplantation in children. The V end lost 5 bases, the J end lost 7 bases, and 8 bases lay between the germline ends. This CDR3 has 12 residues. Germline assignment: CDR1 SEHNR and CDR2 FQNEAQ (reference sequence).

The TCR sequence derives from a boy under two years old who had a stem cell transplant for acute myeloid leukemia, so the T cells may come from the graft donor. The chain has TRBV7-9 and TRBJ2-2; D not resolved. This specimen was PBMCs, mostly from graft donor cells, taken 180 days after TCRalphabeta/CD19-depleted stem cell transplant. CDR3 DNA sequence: TGTGCCAGCAGCGCCAGGATCGGGGAGCTGTTTTTT. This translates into CASSARIGELFF. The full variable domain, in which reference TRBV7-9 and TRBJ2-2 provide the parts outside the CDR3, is DTGVSQNPRHKITKRGQNVTFRCDPISEHNRLYWYRQTLGQGPEFLTYFQNEAQLEKSRLLSDRFSAERPKGSFSTLEIQRTEQGDSAMYLCASSARIGELFFGEGSRLTVL.